The entry below gives a single T cell receptor (beta chain) sequence along with its context. This sample was taken from a study of blood T cells in healthy people across ages. The CDR3 is made up of 14 amino acids. Germline loops: CDR1 SEHNR, CDR2 FQNEAQ (reference sequence). V lost 3 bases and J lost 1, with 9 bases in between. The second PCR ran about 6 to 12 cycles with a sample-barcoded 5' primer and J-beta primers. At least 3 million CDR3-containing paired-end reads were obtained per sample. TCRdb processed the 5' RACE reads anew with MiXCR; each CDR3 protein has one entry. The profile shows under 2,000,000 distinct CDR3 sequences, approximately 50% of them singletons.

Sequences were obtained from blood. The TCR sequence derives from a woman aged 40 to 50 in good health. This chain joins TRBV7-9 and TRBJ1-2; D gene unclear. The CDR3 loop reads CASSFGRSNYGYTF. The DNA of the CDR3 is TGTGCCAGCAGCTTCGGGCGTAGTAACTATGGCTACACCTTC. Drawing the rest from reference TRBV7-9 and TRBJ1-2, the complete variable domain is DTGVSQNPRHKITKRGQNVTFRCDPISEHNRLYWYRQTLGQGPEFLTYFQNEAQLEKSRLLSDRFSAERPKGSFSTLEIQRTEQGDSAMYLCASSFGRSNYGYTFGSGTRLTVV.